The entry that follows covers one T cell receptor (beta chain) sequence. Its target is unknown. The data were obtained in a study of blood T cells in healthy people across ages. Whole-study results and caveats: Roughly linear declines in TCR beta diversity per million T cells occurred with age.

A second about 6 to 12 cycle PCR used barcoded and J-beta primers. Researchers report that each sample yielded at least 3 million CDR3-containing paired-end reads. TCRdb processed the 5' RACE reads anew with MiXCR; each CDR3 protein has one entry. The repertoire consists of around 1,900,000 distinct CDR3 sequences, with more than 35% occurring once and the leading ten covering more than 20%. CDR3 size: 15 residues. The germline gives CDR1 MNHNS, CDR2 SASEGT. Trimming at V came to 1 base and at J to 6 bases, leaving 5 bases not matched to a gene. Each donor had around 9.2 milliliters of peripheral blood drawn. Total RNA was isolated from each sample in quantities of at least 5 micrograms.

What was sequenced was blood. This sequence was found in a human donor in good health. The rearrangement joins TRBV6-1 to TRBJ2-3; 9 bases fit TRBD2. CDR3 amino acids: CASSEVERGDDTQYF. DNA for the CDR3: TGTGCCAGCAGTGAAGTCGAGCGGGGGGACGATACGCAGTATTTT.